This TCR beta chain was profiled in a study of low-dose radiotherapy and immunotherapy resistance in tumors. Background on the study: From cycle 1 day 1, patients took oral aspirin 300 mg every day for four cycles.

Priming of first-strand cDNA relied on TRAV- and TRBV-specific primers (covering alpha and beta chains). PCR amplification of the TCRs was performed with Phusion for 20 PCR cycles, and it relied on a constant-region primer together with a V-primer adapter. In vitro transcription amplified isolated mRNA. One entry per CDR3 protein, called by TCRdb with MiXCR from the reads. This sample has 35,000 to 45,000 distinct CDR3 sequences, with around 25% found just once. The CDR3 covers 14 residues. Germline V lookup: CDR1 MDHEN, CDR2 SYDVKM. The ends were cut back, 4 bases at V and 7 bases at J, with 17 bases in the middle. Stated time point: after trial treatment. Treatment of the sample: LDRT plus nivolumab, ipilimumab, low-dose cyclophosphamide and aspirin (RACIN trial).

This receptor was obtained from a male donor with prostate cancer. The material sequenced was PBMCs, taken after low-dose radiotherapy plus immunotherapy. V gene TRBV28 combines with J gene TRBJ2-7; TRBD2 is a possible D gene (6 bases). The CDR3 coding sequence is TGTGCCAGCAGTTCGGGGGAAATCTTGCGGGAGCAGTACTTC. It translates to CASSSGEILREQYF.